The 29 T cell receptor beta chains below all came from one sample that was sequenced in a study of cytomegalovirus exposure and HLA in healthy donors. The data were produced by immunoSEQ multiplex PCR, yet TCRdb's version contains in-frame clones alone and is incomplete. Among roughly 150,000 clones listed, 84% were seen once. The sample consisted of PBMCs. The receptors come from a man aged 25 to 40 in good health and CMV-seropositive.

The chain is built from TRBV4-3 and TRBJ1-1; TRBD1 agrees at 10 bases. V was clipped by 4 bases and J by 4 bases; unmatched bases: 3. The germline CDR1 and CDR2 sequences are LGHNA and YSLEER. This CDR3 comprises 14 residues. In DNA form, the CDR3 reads TGCGCCAGCAGCCGGGACAGGGGTTTCACTGAAGCTTTCTTT. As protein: CASSRDRGFTEAFF.

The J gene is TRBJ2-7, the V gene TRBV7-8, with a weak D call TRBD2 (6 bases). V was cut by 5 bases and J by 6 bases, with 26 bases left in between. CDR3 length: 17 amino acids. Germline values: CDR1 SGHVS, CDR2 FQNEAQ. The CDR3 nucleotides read TGTGCCAGCAGCCCAACAGGAGCGGGTATTCCTCTCTTCGAGCAGTACTTC. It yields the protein CASSPTGAGIPLFEQYF.

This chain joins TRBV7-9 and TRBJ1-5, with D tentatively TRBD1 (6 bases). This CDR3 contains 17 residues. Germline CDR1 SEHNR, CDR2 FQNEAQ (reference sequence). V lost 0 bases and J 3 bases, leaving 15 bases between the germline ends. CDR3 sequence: CASSLAGGRTTNQPQHF. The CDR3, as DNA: TGTGCCAGCAGCTTAGCTGGGGGCAGAACTACCAATCAGCCCCAGCATTTT.

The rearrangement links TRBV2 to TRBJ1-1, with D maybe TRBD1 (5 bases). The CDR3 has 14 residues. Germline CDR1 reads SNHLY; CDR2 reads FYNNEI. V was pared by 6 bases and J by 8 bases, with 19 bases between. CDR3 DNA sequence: TGTGCCAGCAGCGTAGACAGTGGTGTATTAGAAGCTTTCTTT. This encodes CASSVDSGVLEAFF.

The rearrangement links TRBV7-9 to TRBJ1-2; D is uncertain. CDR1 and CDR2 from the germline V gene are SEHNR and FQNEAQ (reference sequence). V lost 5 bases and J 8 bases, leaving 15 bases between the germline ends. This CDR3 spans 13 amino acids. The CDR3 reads CASSPGVAHGYTF. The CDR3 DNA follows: TGTGCCAGCAGCCCTGGTGTGGCTCACGGCTACACCTTC.

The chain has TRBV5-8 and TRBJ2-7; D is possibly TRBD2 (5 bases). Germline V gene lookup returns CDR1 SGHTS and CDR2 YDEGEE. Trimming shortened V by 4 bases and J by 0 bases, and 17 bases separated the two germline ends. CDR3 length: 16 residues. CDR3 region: CASSVLTGMSSYEQYF. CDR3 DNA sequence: TGTGCCAGCAGCGTACTAACCGGGATGTCCTCCTACGAGCAGTACTTC.

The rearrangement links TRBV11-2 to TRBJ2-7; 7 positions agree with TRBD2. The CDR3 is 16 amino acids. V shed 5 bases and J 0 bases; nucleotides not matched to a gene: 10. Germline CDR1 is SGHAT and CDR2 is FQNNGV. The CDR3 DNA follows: TGTGCCAGCAGCCCGTCACGGTGGGAGGGCTCCTACGAGCAGTACTTC. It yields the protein CASSPSRWEGSYEQYF.

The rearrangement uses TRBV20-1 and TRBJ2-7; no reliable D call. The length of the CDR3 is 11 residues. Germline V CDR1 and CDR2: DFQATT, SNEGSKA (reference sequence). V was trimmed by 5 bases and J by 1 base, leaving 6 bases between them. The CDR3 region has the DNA TGCAGTGCTTCCACATCCTACGAGCAGTACTTC. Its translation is CSASTSYEQYF.

The CDR3 spells CASSELPSGLSSYEQYF. The CDR3 bases are TGTGCCAGCAGTGAACTCCCTAGCGGGCTTAGCTCCTACGAGCAGTACTTC. This sequence joins TRBV6-1 and TRBJ2-7; 8 nucleotides line up with TRBD2. This CDR3 has 17 amino acids. Per germline, CDR1 MNHNS and CDR2 SASEGT. V lost 2 bases and J lost 0; bases outside the gene matches: 9.

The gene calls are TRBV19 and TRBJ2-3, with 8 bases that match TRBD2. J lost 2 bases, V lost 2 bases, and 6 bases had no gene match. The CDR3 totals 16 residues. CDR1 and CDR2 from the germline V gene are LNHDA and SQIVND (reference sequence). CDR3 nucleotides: TGTGCCAGTAGTATAAAGGTGCGGGGGGCCACAGATACGCAGTATTTT. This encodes CASSIKVRGATDTQYF.

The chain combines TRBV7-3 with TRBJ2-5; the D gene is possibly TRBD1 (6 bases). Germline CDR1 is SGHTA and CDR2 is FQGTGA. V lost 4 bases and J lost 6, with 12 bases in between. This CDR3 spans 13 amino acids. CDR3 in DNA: TGTGCCAGCAGCTCGATCAGGGGAAAGACCCAGTACTTC. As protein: CASSSIRGKTQYF.

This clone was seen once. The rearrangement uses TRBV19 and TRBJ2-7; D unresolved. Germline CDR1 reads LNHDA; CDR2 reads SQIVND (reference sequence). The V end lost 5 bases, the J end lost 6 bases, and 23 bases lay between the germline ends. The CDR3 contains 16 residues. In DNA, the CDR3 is TGTGCCAGTAGTCCGCGTTGGCGGCGGCGAGGTTTCGAGCAGTACTTC. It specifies CASSPRWRRRGFEQYF.

CDR3 bases: TGTGCCAGCAGTGGTAGACAGGGGGTGAATACGCAGTATTTT. Translation: CASSGRQGVNTQYF. This chain links TRBV6-1 with TRBJ2-3; 9 nucleotides line up with TRBD1. The CDR3 has 14 amino acids. Germline V gene lookup returns CDR1 MNHNS and CDR2 SASEGT. V shed 4 bases and J 7 bases; nucleotides not matched to a gene: 6.

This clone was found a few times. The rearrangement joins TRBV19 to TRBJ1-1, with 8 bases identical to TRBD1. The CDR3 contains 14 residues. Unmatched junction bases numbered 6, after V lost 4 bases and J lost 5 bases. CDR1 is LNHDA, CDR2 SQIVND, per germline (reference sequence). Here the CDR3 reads CASSTGQGATEAFF. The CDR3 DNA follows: TGTGCCAGTAGTACCGGGCAGGGGGCGACTGAAGCTTTCTTT. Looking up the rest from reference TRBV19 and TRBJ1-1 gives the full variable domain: DGGITQSPKYLFRKEGQNVTLSCEQNLNHDAMYWYRQDPGQGLRLIYYSQIVNDFQKGDIAEGYSVSREKKESFPLTVTSAQKNPTAFYLCASSTGQGATEAFFGQGTRLTVV.

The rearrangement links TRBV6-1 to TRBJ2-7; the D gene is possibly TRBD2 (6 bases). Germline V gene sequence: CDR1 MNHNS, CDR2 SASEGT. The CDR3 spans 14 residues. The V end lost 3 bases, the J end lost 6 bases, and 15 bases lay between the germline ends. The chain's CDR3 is CASSEWGELREQYF. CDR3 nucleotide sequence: TGTGCCAGCAGTGAGTGGGGGGAGCTCCGCGAGCAGTACTTC.

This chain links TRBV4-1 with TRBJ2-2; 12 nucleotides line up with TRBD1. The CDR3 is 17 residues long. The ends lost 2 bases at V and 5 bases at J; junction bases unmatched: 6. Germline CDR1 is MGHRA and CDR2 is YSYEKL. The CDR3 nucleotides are TGCGCCAGCAGCCAACCGGGACAGGGGGCTAGGACCGGGGAGCTGTTTTTT. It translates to CASSQPGQGARTGELFF.

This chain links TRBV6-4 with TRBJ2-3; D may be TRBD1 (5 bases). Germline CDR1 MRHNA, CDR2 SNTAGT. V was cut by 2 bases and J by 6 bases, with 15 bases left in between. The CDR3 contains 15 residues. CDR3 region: CASSDGAGQADTQYF. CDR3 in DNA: TGTGCCAGCAGTGACGGGGCAGGTCAGGCGGATACGCAGTATTTT.

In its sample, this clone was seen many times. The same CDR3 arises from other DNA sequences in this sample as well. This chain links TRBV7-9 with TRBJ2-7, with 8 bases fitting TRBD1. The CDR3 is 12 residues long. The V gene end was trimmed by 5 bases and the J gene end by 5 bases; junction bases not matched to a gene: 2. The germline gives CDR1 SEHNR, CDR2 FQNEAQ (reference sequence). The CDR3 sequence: CASSPTGDEQYF. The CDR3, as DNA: TGTGCCAGCAGCCCGACAGGGGACGAGCAGTACTTC.

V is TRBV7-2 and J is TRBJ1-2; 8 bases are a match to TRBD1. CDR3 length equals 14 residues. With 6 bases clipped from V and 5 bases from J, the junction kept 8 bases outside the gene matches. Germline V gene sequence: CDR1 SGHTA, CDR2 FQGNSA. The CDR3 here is CASSRQDRAYGYTF. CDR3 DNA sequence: TGTGCCAGCAGTCGACAGGACAGGGCTTATGGCTACACCTTC. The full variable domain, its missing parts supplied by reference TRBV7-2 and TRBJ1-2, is GAGVSQSPSNKVTEKGKDVELRCDPISGHTALYWYRQSLGQGLEFLIYFQGNSAPDKSGLPSDRFSAERTGGSVSTLTIQRTQQEDSAVYLCASSRQDRAYGYTFGSGTRLTVV.

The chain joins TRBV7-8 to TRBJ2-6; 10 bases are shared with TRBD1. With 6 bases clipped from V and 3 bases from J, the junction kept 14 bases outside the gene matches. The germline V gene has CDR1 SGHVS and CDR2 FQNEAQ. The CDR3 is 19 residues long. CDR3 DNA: TGTGCCAGCAGTAGGACAGGGGGATCTCCCCACTTTGGGGCCAACGTCCTGACTTTC. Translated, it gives CASSRTGGSPHFGANVLTF.

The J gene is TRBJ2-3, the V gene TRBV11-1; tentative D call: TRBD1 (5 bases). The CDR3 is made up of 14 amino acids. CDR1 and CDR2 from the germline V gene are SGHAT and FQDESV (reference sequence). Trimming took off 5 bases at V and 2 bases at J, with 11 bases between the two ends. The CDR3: CASSPRGYTDTQYF. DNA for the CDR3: TGTGCCAGCAGCCCAAGGGGATACACAGATACGCAGTATTTT.

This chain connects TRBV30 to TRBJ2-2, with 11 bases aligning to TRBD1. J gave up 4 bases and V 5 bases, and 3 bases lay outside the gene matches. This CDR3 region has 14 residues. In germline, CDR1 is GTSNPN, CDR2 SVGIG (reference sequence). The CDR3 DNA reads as TGTGCCTGGGGGACAGGGGGGGCCACCGGGGAGCTGTTTTTT. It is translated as CAWGTGGATGELFF.

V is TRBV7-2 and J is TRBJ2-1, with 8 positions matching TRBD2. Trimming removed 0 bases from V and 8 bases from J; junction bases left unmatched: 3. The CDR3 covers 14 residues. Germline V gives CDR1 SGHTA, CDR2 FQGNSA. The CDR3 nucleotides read TGTGCCAGCAGCTTAGCTAGCGGGAAACATGAGCAGTTCTTC. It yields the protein CASSLASGKHEQFF.

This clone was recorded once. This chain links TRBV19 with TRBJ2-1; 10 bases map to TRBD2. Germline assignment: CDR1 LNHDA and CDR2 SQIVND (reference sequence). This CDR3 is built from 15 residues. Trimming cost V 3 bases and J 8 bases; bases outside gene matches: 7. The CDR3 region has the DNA TGTGCCAGTAGTATTGCTAGCGGGAGCGGCGATGAGCAGTTCTTC. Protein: CASSIASGSGDEQFF. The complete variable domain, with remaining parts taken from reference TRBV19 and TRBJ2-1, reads DGGITQSPKYLFRKEGQNVTLSCEQNLNHDAMYWYRQDPGQGLRLIYYSQIVNDFQKGDIAEGYSVSREKKESFPLTVTSAQKNPTAFYLCASSIASGSGDEQFFGPGTRLTVL.

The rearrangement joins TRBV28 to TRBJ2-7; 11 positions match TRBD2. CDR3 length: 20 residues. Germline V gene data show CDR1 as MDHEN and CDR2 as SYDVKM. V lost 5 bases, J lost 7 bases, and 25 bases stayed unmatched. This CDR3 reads CASSTNLLLAGDGSRPEQYF. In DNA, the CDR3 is TGTGCCAGCAGTACGAATCTCCTACTAGCGGGGGATGGGAGCCGTCCGGAGCAGTACTTC.

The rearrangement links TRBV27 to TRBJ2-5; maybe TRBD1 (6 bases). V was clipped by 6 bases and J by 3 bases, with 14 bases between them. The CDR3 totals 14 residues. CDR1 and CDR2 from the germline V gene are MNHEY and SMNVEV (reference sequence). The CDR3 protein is CASRHGAGEETQYF. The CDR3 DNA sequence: TGTGCCAGCAGACATGGAGCAGGGGAAGAGACCCAGTACTTC.

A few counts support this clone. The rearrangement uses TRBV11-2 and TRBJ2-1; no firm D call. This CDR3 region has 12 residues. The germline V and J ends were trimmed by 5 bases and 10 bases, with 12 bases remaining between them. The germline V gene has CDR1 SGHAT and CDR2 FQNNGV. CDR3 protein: CASSTVSSEQFF. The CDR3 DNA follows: TGTGCCAGCAGCACCGTTAGTTCGGAGCAGTTCTTC.

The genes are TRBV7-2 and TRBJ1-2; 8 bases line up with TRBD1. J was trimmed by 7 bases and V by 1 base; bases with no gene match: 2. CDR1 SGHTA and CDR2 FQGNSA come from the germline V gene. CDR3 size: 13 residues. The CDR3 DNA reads TGTGCCAGCAGCTTAGGCAGGGGGCCTGGCTACACCTTC. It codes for CASSLGRGPGYTF.

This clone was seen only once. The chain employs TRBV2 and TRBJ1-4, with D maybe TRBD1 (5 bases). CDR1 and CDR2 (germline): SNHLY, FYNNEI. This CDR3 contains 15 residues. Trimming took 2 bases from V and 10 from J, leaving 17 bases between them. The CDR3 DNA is TGTGCCAGCAGTGAAAAGGGACTCACACCGACAAAACTGTTTTTT. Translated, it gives CASSEKGLTPTKLFF. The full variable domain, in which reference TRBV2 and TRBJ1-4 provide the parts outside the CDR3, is EPEVTQTPSHQVTQMGQEVILRCVPISNHLYFYWYRQILGQKVEFLVSFYNNEISEKSEIFDDQFSVERPDGSNFTLKIRSTKLEDSAMYFCASSEKGLTPTKLFFGSGTQLSVL.